These 20 T cell receptor beta chains were all obtained from the same sample, sequenced in a study of shared clonotypes between healthy human individuals. Method: immunoSEQ multiplex PCR; TCRdb's copy keeps in-frame clones and lacks some. The sample contains millions of clones, more than 85% of which appear only once. The naive CD8 fraction comprised CD45RO-negative cells positively selected for CCR7 and excluded terminally differentiated effector memory CD45RA+ cells. Sequenced: naive CD8+ T cells from PBMCs. The source of these receptors is a man aged 18-30 years in good health. Some clones in this sample may be carry-over from other donors' samples.

This chain links TRBV6-5 with TRBJ2-1; D gene unclear. The CDR3 covers 15 residues. Germline V gene lookup returns CDR1 MNHEY and CDR2 SVGAGI. V dropped 7 bases and J dropped 1 base, with 14 bases sitting between them. In DNA form, the CDR3 reads TGTGCCAGCACTGTGGGAACCGGGTCCTACAATGAGCAGTTCTTC. This gives the protein CASTVGTGSYNEQFF.

V gene TRBV27 combines with J gene TRBJ1-2, with a tentative D call TRBD1 (6 bases). This CDR3 spans 17 amino acids. CDR1 MNHEY and CDR2 SMNVEV come from the germline V gene (reference sequence). Deletions cut 3 bases from V and 5 bases from J, with 22 bases between. DNA for the CDR3: TGTGCCAGCAGTTTTACGGTTCAGGGGTTGGTGCCATATGGCTACACCTTC. Its protein is CASSFTVQGLVPYGYTF.

CDR3 residues: CSVEGLGVGGNEQFF. CDR3 DNA: TGCAGCGTTGAAGGCCTCGGGGTCGGCGGAAATGAGCAGTTCTTC. The chain joins TRBV29-1 to TRBJ2-1, with a possible D match to TRBD2 (5 bases). The CDR3 consists of 15 residues. Germline CDR1 and CDR2: SQVTM and ANQGSEA. V lost 1 base, J lost 7 bases, and 17 bases lay in between.

The chain couples TRBV5-1 to TRBJ2-7; D might be TRBD2 (7 bases). The CDR3 length is 14 residues. CDR1 SGHRS and CDR2 YFSETQ come from the germline V gene. Trimming cost V 3 bases and J 7 bases, with 17 bases left between them. The CDR3 loop is CASSSLAGAGEQYF. The CDR3 DNA sequence: TGCGCCAGCAGCTCCCTCGCGGGGGCTGGTGAGCAGTACTTC.

J is TRBJ2-1 and V is TRBV9, with D maybe TRBD2 (6 bases). The CDR3 has 14 residues. In germline, CDR1 is SGDLS, CDR2 YYNGEE. Trimming removed 0 bases at V and 7 bases at J, with 11 bases between. Here the CDR3 DNA reads TGTGCCAGCAGCGTAGCGGGAGCGAGGAATGAGCAGTTCTTC. Its protein is CASSVAGARNEQFF.

The table lists this clone with a count of one. As DNA, the CDR3 is TGCAGCGCGATCGCCCCGGGCATGAACACTGAAGCTTTCTTT. Its protein product is CSAIAPGMNTEAFF. This chain links TRBV29-1 with TRBJ1-1; D remains unclear. The CDR3 spans 14 residues. Germline V gives CDR1 SQVTM, CDR2 ANQGSEA. V shed 7 bases and J shed 0 bases, with 15 bases lying between them.

The genes are TRBV7-2 and TRBJ2-1; D gene ambiguous. V was shortened by 5 bases and J by 5 bases, with 10 bases between the two germline ends. Germline V gives CDR1 SGHTA, CDR2 FQGNSA. The CDR3 has 13 residues. This CDR3 reads CASSDWRNNEQFF. DNA for the CDR3: TGTGCCAGCAGCGACTGGAGAAACAATGAGCAGTTCTTC. Full variable domain (outside the CDR3, taken from reference TRBV7-2 and TRBJ2-1): GAGVSQSPSNKVTEKGKDVELRCDPISGHTALYWYRQSLGQGLEFLIYFQGNSAPDKSGLPSDRFSAERTGGSVSTLTIQRTQQEDSAVYLCASSDWRNNEQFFGPGTRLTVL.

J is TRBJ2-2 and V is TRBV27; 8 nucleotides align to TRBD2. The CDR3 runs to 18 residues. V lost 5 bases to trimming and J lost 2 bases; unmatched junction nucleotides: 13. Germline loops: CDR1 MNHEY, CDR2 SMNVEV (reference sequence). CDR3 sequence (DNA): TGTGCCAGCAGTGGACCGGGACTAGTCGTAAAAAACACCGGGGAGCTGTTTTTT. This translates into CASSGPGLVVKNTGELFF.

The chain couples TRBV9 to TRBJ2-7; D tentatively reads TRBD1 or TRBD2 (6 bases each). This CDR3 comprises 15 residues. The germline V gene encodes CDR1 SGDLS and CDR2 YYNGEE. Trimming cost V 4 bases and J 4 bases, with 18 bases left between them. The CDR3, as DNA: TGTGCCAGCAGCAAAGGGGGGACCCCGGGGTACGAGCAGTACTTC. Translating gives CASSKGGTPGYEQYF.

Points on this clone: Other DNA sequences of this sample code for an identical CDR3. The chain employs TRBV27 and TRBJ2-7, with 7 positions matching TRBD1. The CDR3 sequence is 14 residues long. Trimming cost V 5 bases and J 2 bases; bases outside gene matches: 6. Germline V lookup: CDR1 MNHEY, CDR2 SMNVEV (reference sequence). CDR3 region: CASSLRDSTYEQYF. CDR3 bases: TGTGCCAGCAGTCTCCGGGACAGCACCTACGAGCAGTACTTC.

This rearrangement joins TRBV27 to TRBJ2-7; the D gene is possibly TRBD1 (7 bases). Germline V CDR1 and CDR2: MNHEY, SMNVEV (reference sequence). V gave up 10 bases and J gave up 2 bases, with 15 bases separating them. The CDR3 loop spans 13 amino acids. DNA of the CDR3: TGTGCCACCAGGGGGGACGGGCCCTACGAGCAGTACTTC. It translates to CATRGDGPYEQYF.

This clone has a handful of counts. The chain carries TRBV28 and TRBJ2-1; weak D call: TRBD2 (6 bases). Per germline, CDR1 MDHEN and CDR2 SYDVKM. V was trimmed by 6 bases and J by 4 bases, leaving 22 bases between them. This CDR3 comprises 17 residues. The CDR3 nucleotides are TGTGCCAGCAGCCCGAGGGGCGGGAAGGGGATTTACAATGAGCAGTTCTTC. Its translation: CASSPRGGKGIYNEQFF.

This chain links TRBV4-1 with TRBJ2-7, with a weak D call TRBD1 (5 bases). The CDR3 has 13 amino acids. V was pared by 1 base and J by 6 bases, with 10 bases between. Germline V gene data show CDR1 as MGHRA and CDR2 as YSYEKL. As DNA, the CDR3 is TGCGCCAGCAGCCAAGTTGGGGCCTCCGAGCAGTACTTC. Its translation is CASSQVGASEQYF.

This clone occurred once. The chain carries TRBV15 and TRBJ1-2; maybe TRBD1 (5 bases). In germline, CDR1 is LNHNV, CDR2 YYDKDF (reference sequence). The CDR3 length is 16 residues. The germline V and J ends were trimmed by 4 bases and 5 bases, with 20 bases remaining between them. The CDR3 sequence: CATSTSLGPHGYGYTF. DNA for the CDR3: TGTGCCACCAGCACATCGTTGGGGCCACATGGGTATGGCTACACCTTC.

The chain links TRBV7-6 to TRBJ2-3; D is unclear. Trimming stripped 5 bases from V and 5 bases from J, with 14 bases between. This CDR3 spans 14 amino acids. The germline V gene has CDR1 SGHVS and CDR2 FNYEAQ. The CDR3 DNA sequence: TGTGCCAGCAGCAAGAAACTCGGCGGAGATACGCAGTATTTT. Translating it yields CASSKKLGGDTQYF.

V usage is TRBV19 and J usage is TRBJ1-5; 7 nucleotides line up with TRBD1. The CDR3 loop spans 15 amino acids. The germline V gene has CDR1 LNHDA and CDR2 SQIVND (reference sequence). Trimming cost V 10 bases and J 6 bases; bases outside gene matches: 15. Here the CDR3 reads CATLLRGQGGQPQHF. CDR3 sequence (DNA): TGTGCCACTCTGCTAAGGGGGCAGGGCGGTCAGCCCCAGCATTTT.

The genes are TRBV6-5 and TRBJ2-1; 10 nucleotides align to TRBD2. The junction had 8 bases not matched to a gene; V was cut back by 4 bases and J by 8 bases. The CDR3 contains 15 residues. CDR1 is MNHEY and CDR2 is SVGAGI in the germline V gene. The DNA of the CDR3 is TGTGCCAGCAGTTTTCTAGCGGGAGTAGCCGATGAGCAGTTCTTC. Protein product: CASSFLAGVADEQFF.

On this clone: This sample includes further DNA sequences coding for the same CDR3. This rearrangement joins TRBV27 to TRBJ2-3; D unclear. Germline V gene data show CDR1 as MNHEY and CDR2 as SMNVEV (reference sequence). V was pared by 4 bases and J by 2 bases, with 4 bases between. The CDR3 is made up of 12 amino acids. The CDR3 region is CASSSNTDTQYF. CDR3 DNA: TGTGCCAGCAGTTCCAACACAGATACGCAGTATTTT.

The genes are TRBV13 and TRBJ2-2; 7 bases are shared with TRBD1. Germline CDR1 PRHDT, CDR2 FYEKMQ (reference sequence). CDR3 length: 15 residues. V gave up 5 bases and J gave up 4 bases; unmatched junction bases: 7. CDR3 in DNA: TGTGCCAGCAGCCTTAACAGGGGTGCCACCGGGGAGCTGTTTTTT. It translates to CASSLNRGATGELFF.

The chain uses TRBV6-1 and TRBJ2-7; D might be TRBD2 (6 bases). The CDR3 runs 14 residues. Trimming removed 8 bases from V and 3 bases from J, with 17 bases in between. Germline CDR1 and CDR2: MNHNS and SASEGT. The CDR3 DNA is TGTGCCAGCCTAAATCCGGGACTCTTCTACGAGCAGTACTTC. It specifies CASLNPGLFYEQYF.